The 5 T cell receptor beta chains presented below share a single source sample, sequenced in a study of vaccination and CD4 T cells after COVID-19. The sample's treatment: roughly 10-day PBMC culture with coronavirus spike peptide pools or control peptides (ViraFEST assay). The Oncomine TCR Beta short-read assay was applied to DNA of cultured CD4+ T cells. TCRdb reprocessed the PCR reads via MiXCR and lists one record per CDR3 protein. In the table there are more than 13,000 distinct CDR3 sequences, more than 20% of which are singletons. Their antigens are not known. The sample in question was CD4+ T cells from blood, cultured in vitro, obtained after SARS-CoV-2 vaccination. The receptor source for this set is a human donor who had recovered from COVID-19.

This clonotype has a handful of counts. V gene TRBV20-1 combines with J gene TRBJ2-1; D is undetermined. V was pared by 8 bases and J by 2 bases, with 16 bases between. CDR3 size: 14 residues. Germline loops: CDR1 DFQATT, CDR2 SNEGSKA (reference sequence). The CDR3 coding sequence is TGCAGTCCACGCCGCCGATCAACCTACAATGAGCAGTTCTTC. Translating it yields CSPRRRSTYNEQFF.

The chain has TRBV5-4 and TRBJ2-3; D remains ambiguous. Trimming pared 4 bases from V and 2 bases from J, leaving 11 bases between. The CDR3 is 14 amino acids. In germline, CDR1 is SGHNT, CDR2 YYREEE (reference sequence). This CDR3 reads CASSPDPNTDTQYF. CDR3 sequence (DNA): TGTGCCAGCAGCCCGGACCCAAACACAGATACGCAGTATTTT.

This clonotype showed up just a few times. The V gene is TRBV19, the J gene TRBJ2-2, with 7 nucleotides matching TRBD1. Germline lookup yields CDR1 LNHDA and CDR2 SQIVND (reference sequence). The CDR3 spans 15 residues. J lost 5 bases, V lost 4 bases, and 7 bases had no gene match. The CDR3 sequence: CASSTQGVMTGELFF. The CDR3 region has the DNA TGTGCCAGTAGTACCCAGGGGGTCATGACCGGGGAGCTGTTTTTT.

This clonotype has just a few counts. The J gene is TRBJ2-3, the V gene TRBV27; 8 bases match TRBD2. Germline V CDR1 and CDR2: MNHEY, SMNVEV (reference sequence). The V segment lost 3 bases and the J segment 6 bases; nucleotides outside the gene matches: 14. CDR3 size: 17 residues. CDR3 loop: CASSLPPRGGKLDTQYF. DNA for the CDR3: TGTGCCAGCAGTTTGCCCCCCCGGGGGGGTAAATTGGATACGCAGTATTTT.

This clonotype was seen only once. The chain recombines TRBV2 with TRBJ2-4; 10 positions match TRBD2. Germline values: CDR1 SNHLY, CDR2 FYNNEI. This CDR3 is built from 17 residues. Losses at the gene ends were 7 bases for V and 1 base for J; bases not matched to a gene: 10. This CDR3 reads CASKPSGRSSAKNIQYF. The DNA of the CDR3 is TGTGCCAGCAAGCCTAGCGGGAGATCTTCGGCCAAAAACATTCAGTACTTC.